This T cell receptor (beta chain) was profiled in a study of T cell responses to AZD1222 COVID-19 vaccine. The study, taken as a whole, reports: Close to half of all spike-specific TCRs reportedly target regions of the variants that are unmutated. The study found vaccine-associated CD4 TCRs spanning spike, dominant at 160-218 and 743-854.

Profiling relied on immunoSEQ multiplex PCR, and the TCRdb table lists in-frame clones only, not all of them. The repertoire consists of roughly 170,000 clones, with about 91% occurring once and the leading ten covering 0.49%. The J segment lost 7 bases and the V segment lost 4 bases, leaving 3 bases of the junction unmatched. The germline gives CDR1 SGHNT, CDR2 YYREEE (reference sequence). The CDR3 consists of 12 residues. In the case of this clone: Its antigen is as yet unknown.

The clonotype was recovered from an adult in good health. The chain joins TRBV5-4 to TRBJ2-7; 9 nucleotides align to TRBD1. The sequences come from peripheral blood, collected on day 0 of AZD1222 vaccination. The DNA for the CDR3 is TGTGCCAGCAGCCTGGACAGGGGAGAGCAGTACTTC. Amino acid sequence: CASSLDRGEQYF.